A selection of T cell receptor beta chains follows, all from one sample in a study of shared clonotypes between healthy human individuals. Generated by immunoSEQ multiplex PCR, the TCRdb table keeps only in-frame clones and is missing some. The repertoire holds around 1.9 million clones, about 94% seen once, with around 1.7% in the top ten. The specimen was naive CD8+ T cells from PBMCs. The receptors stem from a man aged 18-30 years in good health. Some clones in this sample may be carry-over from other donors' samples. CDR3s include the opening cysteine and the closing phenylalanine or tryptophan. D genes are given only for firm matches. Expanded clones get a size class; other rows say once, few or many, or leave the size out.

CDR3: CASSSKIGTNEKLFF
DNA: TGTGCCAGCAGTTCGAAGATAGGAACTAATGAAAAACTGTTTTTT
size: -
D: -
length: 15
V: TRBV28
J: TRBJ1-4

CDR3: CASSPGGTASYEQYF
DNA: TGTGCCAGCTCTCCCGGGGGGACAGCCTCCTACGAGCAGTACTTC
size: -
D: -
length: 15
V: TRBV18
J: TRBJ2-7

CDR3: CASSGPQGEYEQYF
DNA: TGTGCCAGCAGTGGACCACAGGGGGAGTACGAGCAGTACTTC
size: -
D: TRBD1
length: 14
V: TRBV2
J: TRBJ2-7

CDR3: CASSAGLAGVGETQYF
DNA: TGTGCCAGCAGCGCGGGACTAGCGGGAGTCGGCGAGACCCAGTACTTC
size: once
D: TRBD2
length: 16
V: TRBV9
J: TRBJ2-5

CDR3: CASSPGTGSSYEQYF
DNA: TGCGCCAGCAGCCCCGGGACAGGGTCCTCCTACGAGCAGTACTTC
size: -
D: TRBD1
length: 15
V: TRBV5-1
J: TRBJ2-7

CDR3: CASSRRDRSLNTEAFF
DNA: TGTGCCAGCAGTCGCCGGGACAGGAGCCTGAACACTGAAGCTTTCTTT
size: -
D: TRBD1
length: 16
V: TRBV28
J: TRBJ1-1

CDR3: CASSEGLAGGMGEQYF
DNA: TGTGCCAGCAGCGAGGGACTAGCGGGAGGGATGGGTGAGCAGTACTTC
size: -
D: TRBD2
length: 16
V: TRBV9
J: TRBJ2-7

CDR3: CASSLGLRGAGQETQYF
DNA: TGTGCCAGCAGCTTAGGTCTGCGGGGCGCGGGACAAGAGACCCAGTACTTC
size: -
D: -
length: 17
V: TRBV11-2
J: TRBJ2-5

CDR3: CASSVGSSYNEQFF
DNA: TGTGCCAGTAGTGTAGGGAGCTCCTACAATGAGCAGTTCTTC
size: -
D: -
length: 14
V: TRBV19
J: TRBJ2-1

CDR3: CASRPRTALFETQYF
DNA: TGTGCCAGCAGACCTCGGACAGCCTTGTTCGAGACCCAGTACTTC
size: -
D: -
length: 15
V: TRBV6-6
J: TRBJ2-5

CDR3: CASSITSGGGLAEQYF
DNA: TGTGCCAGTAGTATAACGAGCGGGGGAGGTCTGGCCGAGCAGTACTTC
size: once
D: TRBD2
length: 16
V: TRBV19
J: TRBJ2-7

CDR3: CASSFSASGRRETQYF
DNA: TGTGCCAGCAGCTTTTCTGCTAGCGGGAGGAGGGAGACCCAGTACTTC
size: -
D: TRBD2
length: 16
V: TRBV7-2
J: TRBJ2-5

CDR3: CASSLVWAGTSGRDTQYF
DNA: TGTGCCAGCAGCTTAGTGTGGGCTGGGACTAGCGGGAGAGATACGCAGTATTTT
size: once
D: TRBD2
length: 18
V: TRBV7-6
J: TRBJ2-3

CDR3: CASSQDSTNTEAFF
DNA: TGCGCCAGCAGCCAAGATTCGACCAACACTGAAGCTTTCTTT
size: -
D: -
length: 14
V: TRBV4-1
J: TRBJ1-1

CDR3: CATSRFGTGNGYTF
DNA: TGTGCCACCAGCCGTTTCGGAACAGGGAACGGCTACACCTTC
size: -
D: -
length: 14
V: TRBV15
J: TRBJ1-2

CDR3: CATSRVHTGQDVYGYTF
DNA: TGTGCCACCAGCAGAGTCCACACCGGACAGGACGTCTATGGCTACACCTTC
size: -
D: TRBD1
length: 17
V: TRBV15
J: TRBJ1-2

CDR3: CASSSMMANYGYTF
DNA: TGTGCCAGCAGCTCCATGATGGCTAACTATGGCTACACCTTC
size: -
D: -
length: 14
V: TRBV5-6
J: TRBJ1-2

CDR3: CASSLGLLVTSYEQYF
DNA: TGCGCCAGCAGCTTGGGGTTATTAGTTACCTCCTACGAGCAGTACTTC
size: -
D: -
length: 16
V: TRBV5-1
J: TRBJ2-7

CDR3: CASSLGPLAGGINEQFF
DNA: TGTGCCAGCAGCTTAGGTCCGCTAGCGGGAGGTATTAATGAGCAGTTCTTC
size: -
D: TRBD2
length: 17
V: TRBV11-2
J: TRBJ2-1

CDR3: CAWSEQGYPSGANVLTF
DNA: TGTGCCTGGAGTGAGCAGGGATACCCCTCTGGGGCCAACGTCCTGACTTTC
size: -
D: -
length: 17
V: TRBV30
J: TRBJ2-6

CDR3: CATIRLAGAANTGELFF
DNA: TGTGCCACCATACGACTAGCGGGAGCCGCGAACACCGGGGAGCTGTTTTTT
size: -
D: TRBD2
length: 17
V: TRBV27
J: TRBJ2-2

CDR3: CASSYGASEQYF
DNA: TGTGCCAGCAGCTACGGGGCGTCAGAGCAGTACTTC
size: -
D: -
length: 12
V: TRBV11-2
J: TRBJ2-7

CDR3: CASSPDRPLTNEQYF
DNA: TGTGCCAGCAGCCCGGACAGGCCTTTGACAAACGAGCAGTACTTC
size: -
D: TRBD1
length: 15
V: TRBV5-5
J: TRBJ2-7

CDR3: CASSLVQGGGTEAFF
DNA: TGTGCCAGCAGCTTAGTTCAAGGGGGAGGCACTGAAGCTTTCTTT
size: -
D: -
length: 15
V: TRBV11-2
J: TRBJ1-1

CDR3: CASSRRTVVVDEQYF
DNA: TGTGCCAGCTCACGGAGGACGGTCGTCGTGGACGAGCAGTACTTC
size: few
D: -
length: 15
V: TRBV18
J: TRBJ2-7

CDR3: CASSQNRMRADTDTQYF
DNA: TGCGCCAGCAGCCAAAACCGCATGAGAGCCGACACAGATACGCAGTATTTT
size: -
D: -
length: 17
V: TRBV4-3
J: TRBJ2-3

CDR3: CASSRLAGGQETQYF
DNA: TGTGCCAGCAGCAGACTAGCGGGAGGTCAAGAGACCCAGTACTTC
size: -
D: TRBD2
length: 15
V: TRBV28
J: TRBJ2-5

CDR3: CASSLAARNTEAFF
DNA: TGTGCCAGCAGTTTGGCGGCGAGAAACACTGAAGCTTTCTTT
size: once
D: -
length: 14
V: TRBV27
J: TRBJ1-1

CDR3: CASSIELVEGRIPAYEQYF
DNA: TGTGCCAGTAGTATAGAGTTGGTCGAGGGCAGGATTCCCGCCTACGAGCAGTACTTC
size: -
D: -
length: 19
V: TRBV19
J: TRBJ2-7

CDR3: CASSYSTRGLGEKLFF
DNA: TGTGCCAGCAGTTACTCGACGCGGGGGCTCGGGGAAAAACTGTTTTTT
size: -
D: -
length: 16
V: TRBV6-6
J: TRBJ1-4

CDR3: CASSLSLVVNTEAFF
DNA: TGTGCCAGCAGCTTAAGTCTGGTGGTTAACACTGAAGCTTTCTTT
size: -
D: -
length: 15
V: TRBV7-8
J: TRBJ1-1

CDR3: CASSFGEQETQYF
DNA: TGTGCCAGCAGTTTTGGAGAGCAAGAGACCCAGTACTTC
size: -
D: -
length: 13
V: TRBV28
J: TRBJ2-5

CDR3: CSVAVVAGRNNEQFF
DNA: TGCAGCGTTGCTGTAGTTGCCGGTAGGAATAATGAGCAGTTCTTC
size: -
D: -
length: 15
V: TRBV29-1
J: TRBJ2-1

CDR3: CASAEGLAVYEQYF
DNA: TGTGCCAGCGCAGAGGGACTAGCGGTTTACGAGCAGTACTTC
size: -
D: TRBD2
length: 14
V: TRBV9
J: TRBJ2-7

CDR3: CASSLELADANEQFF
DNA: TGTGCCAGCAGTTTAGAACTAGCTGACGCAAATGAGCAGTTCTTC
size: -
D: -
length: 15
V: TRBV6-5
J: TRBJ2-1

CDR3: CASSFENSEQFF
DNA: TGTGCCAGCAGCTTTGAGAACTCGGAGCAGTTCTTC
size: -
D: -
length: 12
V: TRBV7-9
J: TRBJ2-1

CDR3: CASSSGGSTYEQYF
DNA: TGTGCCAGCAGTTCCGGCGGGAGCACCTACGAGCAGTACTTC
size: -
D: TRBD2
length: 14
V: TRBV27
J: TRBJ2-7

CDR3: CASSDFGRKGQQFF
DNA: TGTGCCAGTAGTGACTTTGGGCGTAAGGGACAGCAGTTCTTC
size: -
D: -
length: 14
V: TRBV19
J: TRBJ2-1

CDR3: CASSQDPIYGYTF
DNA: TGCGCCAGCAGCCAAGACCCCATTTATGGCTACACCTTC
size: -
D: -
length: 13
V: TRBV4-1
J: TRBJ1-2

CDR3: CASSLRQYNEKLFF
DNA: TGTGCCAGCAGCTTACGGCAGTATAATGAAAAACTGTTTTTT
size: -
D: -
length: 14
V: TRBV5-8
J: TRBJ1-4

CDR3: CASSLPRIWREGRNTGELFF
DNA: TGTGCCAGCAGCTTACCAAGAATCTGGCGGGAGGGCCGGAACACCGGGGAGCTGTTTTTT
size: -
D: TRBD2
length: 20
V: TRBV7-8
J: TRBJ2-2

CDR3: CSAKTGGLHTEAFF
DNA: TGCAGCGCAAAGACAGGGGGCTTACACACTGAAGCTTTCTTT
size: once
D: TRBD1
length: 14
V: TRBV29-1
J: TRBJ1-1

CDR3: CASSSPGTGEAEQYF
DNA: TGTGCCAGCAGCTCCCCTGGGACAGGGGAGGCCGAGCAGTACTTC
size: -
D: TRBD1
length: 15
V: TRBV5-4
J: TRBJ2-7

CDR3: CASSLHTGTQPDGQYF
DNA: TGTGCCAGCAGTCTACACACCGGGACGCAACCCGACGGGCAGTACTTC
size: -
D: -
length: 16
V: TRBV27
J: TRBJ2-7

CDR3: CASSLLSPGLAGYEQYF
DNA: TGTGCCAGCAGTTTACTCTCCCCTGGACTAGCGGGATACGAGCAGTACTTC
size: once
D: TRBD2
length: 17
V: TRBV27
J: TRBJ2-7

CDR3: CASSISVNTEAFF
DNA: TGTGCCAGTAGTATTAGTGTGAACACTGAAGCTTTCTTT
size: once
D: -
length: 13
V: TRBV19
J: TRBJ1-1

CDR3: CASSLSGGNYEQYF
DNA: TGTGCCAGCAGCTTAAGTGGGGGGAACTACGAGCAGTACTTC
size: -
D: -
length: 14
V: TRBV11-2
J: TRBJ2-7

CDR3: CASRTQGSTDTQYF
DNA: TGTGCCAGCAGAACACAGGGTAGCACAGATACGCAGTATTTT
size: -
D: -
length: 14
V: TRBV28
J: TRBJ2-3

CDR3: CASKEFPGSDTQYF
DNA: TGCGCCAGCAAGGAGTTCCCAGGTTCGGATACGCAGTATTTT
size: -
D: -
length: 14
V: TRBV10-1
J: TRBJ2-3

CDR3: CASSQMTSGTYNEQFF
DNA: TGTGCCAGCAGCCAAATGACTAGCGGGACCTACAATGAGCAGTTCTTC
size: -
D: TRBD2
length: 16
V: TRBV14
J: TRBJ2-1

CDR3: CASSPGSGTLVRDEQYF
DNA: TGTGCCAGCAGCCCAGGTTCGGGGACATTAGTACGTGACGAGCAGTACTTC
size: -
D: -
length: 17
V: TRBV7-9
J: TRBJ2-7

CDR3: CASSPSGTASYEQYF
DNA: TGCGCCAGCAGCCCGAGCGGGACAGCATCCTACGAGCAGTACTTC
size: -
D: -
length: 15
V: TRBV5-1
J: TRBJ2-7

CDR3: CASSFGGHEQYF
DNA: TGTGCCAGCAGCTTTGGGGGTCACGAGCAGTACTTC
size: -
D: -
length: 12
V: TRBV11-2
J: TRBJ2-7

CDR3: CASSQGDDEAFF
DNA: TGCGCCAGCAGCCAAGGGGATGATGAAGCTTTCTTT
size: -
D: -
length: 12
V: TRBV4-3
J: TRBJ1-1